This entry features one T cell receptor (beta chain) sequence. What it recognizes is unknown. Trimming cost V 4 bases and J 1 base, with 12 bases left between them. The germline V gene has CDR1 SGDLS and CDR2 YYNGEE. The CDR3 consists of 14 residues. This sample was taken from a study of T cells in localized non-small cell lung cancer. Sequencing used immunoSEQ multiplex PCR; TCRdb keeps in-frame clones, though not all of them. This table has roughly 25,000 clones, roughly 87% appearing once. Study findings and constraints: Maximal T cell clonality occurred in uninvolved adjacent lung, with tumor ranking below it. Adjacent lung had a median roughly 53 of the 100 largest tumor clones.

Sequenced material: peripheral blood, taken before any cancer treatment. The sequence was obtained from a male donor at least 60 years old with stage I squamous cell lung carcinoma. The gene calls are TRBV9 and TRBJ2-7, with D tentatively TRBD2 (6 bases). CDR3 nucleotide sequence: TGTGCCAGCAGCCCCTGGGACTTTTCCTACGAGCAGTACTTC. This codes for CASSPWDFSYEQYF.